This T cell receptor beta chain appears in the sequencing data of a study of T cells after yellow fever vaccination. On the study more broadly: SMART-Seq v4 Ultra Low Input prepared the low-cell-number fractions.

One entry per CDR3 protein, called by TCRdb with MiXCR from the 5' RACE reads. This table holds a few hundred thousand distinct CDR3 sequences, 5.5% to 8.5% found once. Trimming pared 4 bases from V and 0 bases from J, leaving 7 bases between. This CDR3 is built from 13 residues. Germline values: CDR1 SGHRS, CDR2 YFSETQ. General study results and limits: It was a small share of clonotypes that appeared in both CD4 and CD8 compartments. A weaker secondary response peaked on day 5, the primary on day 15.

This clonotype was observed at least ten times. What it binds is unknown. This chain joins TRBV5-1 and TRBJ1-1; D gene ambiguous. This TCR was sampled from a man between 25 and 39 years old who received the YFV17D yellow fever vaccine. Here the sequenced sample was CD4+ T cells sorted from PBMCs, taken on the day of the yellow fever booster vaccination. The CDR3 region has the DNA TGCGCCAGCAGCCGCTACATGAACACTGAAGCTTTCTTT. Translated: CASSRYMNTEAFF.